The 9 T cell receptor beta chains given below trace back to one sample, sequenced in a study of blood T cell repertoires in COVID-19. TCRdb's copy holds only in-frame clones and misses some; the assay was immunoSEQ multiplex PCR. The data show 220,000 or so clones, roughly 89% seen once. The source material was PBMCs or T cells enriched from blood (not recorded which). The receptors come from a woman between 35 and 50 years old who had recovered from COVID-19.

Here the CDR3 reads CASKPSLGAREEKLFF. In nucleotides, the CDR3 is TGTGCCAGCAAGCCAAGTTTGGGGGCGAGGGAGGAAAAACTGTTTTTT. The chain joins TRBV3-1 (or the pseudogene TRBV3-2) to TRBJ1-4; D perhaps matches TRBD1 (6 bases). Germline CDR1 LGHDT, CDR2 YNNKEL (reference sequence). CDR3 length: 16 amino acids. V lost 7 bases, J lost 8 bases, and 23 bases lay in between.

The CDR3, as DNA: TGTGCCTGGAGTTGGGTAGCAGGGTCCGGGGAGCTGTTTTTT. It is translated as CAWSWVAGSGELFF. The V and J genes are TRBV30 and TRBJ2-2, with D perhaps matching TRBD1 (5 bases). V lost 2 bases, J lost 6 bases, and 13 bases lay in between. The CDR3 spans 14 residues. Looked up from germline, CDR1 is GTSNPN and CDR2 is SVGIG (reference sequence).

CDR3 sequence (DNA): TGTGCCAGCAGTGAAGGGCAGCCCGGGACGCAGTATTTT. Protein: CASSEGQPGTQYF. The rearrangement links TRBV2 to TRBJ2-3; no firm D call. This CDR3 contains 13 residues. The V and J ends lost 1 base and 9 bases respectively, with 11 bases between them. CDR1 and CDR2 (germline): SNHLY, FYNNEI.

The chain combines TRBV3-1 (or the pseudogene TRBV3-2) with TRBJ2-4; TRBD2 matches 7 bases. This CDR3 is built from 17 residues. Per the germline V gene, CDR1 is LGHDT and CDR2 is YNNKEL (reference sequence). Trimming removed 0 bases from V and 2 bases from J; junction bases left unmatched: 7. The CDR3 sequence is CASSQDRASGSKNIQYF. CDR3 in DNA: TGTGCCAGCAGCCAAGATAGGGCTAGCGGATCCAAAAACATTCAGTACTTC.

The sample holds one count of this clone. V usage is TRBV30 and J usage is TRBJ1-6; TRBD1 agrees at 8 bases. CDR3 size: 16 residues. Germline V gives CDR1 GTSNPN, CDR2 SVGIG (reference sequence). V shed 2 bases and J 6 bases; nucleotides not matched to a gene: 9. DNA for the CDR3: TGTGCCTGGAGTCGTACCCTGGGACAGGCTAATTCACCCCTCCACTTT. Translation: CAWSRTLGQANSPLHF.

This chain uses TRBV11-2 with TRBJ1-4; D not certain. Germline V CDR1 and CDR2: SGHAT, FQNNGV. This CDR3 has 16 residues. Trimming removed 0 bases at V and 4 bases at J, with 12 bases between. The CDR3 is CASSLDRLLGNEKLFF. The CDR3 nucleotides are TGTGCCAGCAGCTTAGACAGGCTTCTCGGTAATGAAAAACTGTTTTTT.

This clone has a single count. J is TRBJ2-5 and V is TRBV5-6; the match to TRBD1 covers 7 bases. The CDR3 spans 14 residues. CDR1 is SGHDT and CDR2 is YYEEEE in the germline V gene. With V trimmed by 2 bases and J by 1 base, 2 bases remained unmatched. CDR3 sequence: CASSFRQGQETQYF. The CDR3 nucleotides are TGTGCCAGCAGCTTCCGACAGGGCCAAGAGACCCAGTACTTC.

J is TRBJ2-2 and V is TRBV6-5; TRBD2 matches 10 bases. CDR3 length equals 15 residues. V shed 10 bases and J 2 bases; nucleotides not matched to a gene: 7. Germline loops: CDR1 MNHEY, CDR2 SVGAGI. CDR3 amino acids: CATRTSGINTGELFF. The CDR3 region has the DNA TGTGCCACCAGGACTAGCGGAATTAACACCGGGGAGCTGTTTTTT.

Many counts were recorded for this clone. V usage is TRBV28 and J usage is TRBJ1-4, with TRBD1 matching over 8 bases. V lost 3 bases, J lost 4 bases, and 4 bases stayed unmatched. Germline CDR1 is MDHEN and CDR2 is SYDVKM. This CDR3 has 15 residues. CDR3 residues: CASSLLQGGNEKLFF. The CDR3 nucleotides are TGTGCCAGCAGTTTGTTACAGGGGGGTAATGAAAAACTGTTTTTT.